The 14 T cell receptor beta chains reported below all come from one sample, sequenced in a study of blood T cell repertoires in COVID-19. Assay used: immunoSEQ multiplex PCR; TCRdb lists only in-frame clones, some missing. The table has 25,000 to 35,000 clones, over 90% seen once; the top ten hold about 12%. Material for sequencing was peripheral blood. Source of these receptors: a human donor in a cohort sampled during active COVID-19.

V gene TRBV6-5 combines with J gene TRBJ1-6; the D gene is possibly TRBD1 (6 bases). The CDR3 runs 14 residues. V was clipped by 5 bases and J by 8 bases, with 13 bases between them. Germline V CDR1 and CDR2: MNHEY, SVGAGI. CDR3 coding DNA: TGTGCCAGCAGTCACAGGGAATTTGATTCACCCCTCCACTTT. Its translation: CASSHREFDSPLHF.

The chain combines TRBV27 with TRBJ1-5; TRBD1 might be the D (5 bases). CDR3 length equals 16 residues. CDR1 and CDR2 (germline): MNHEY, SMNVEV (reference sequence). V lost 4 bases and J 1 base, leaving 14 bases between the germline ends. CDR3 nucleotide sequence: TGTGCCAGCAGTTCCCTAAGGGGAGGGAGCAATCAGCCCCAGCATTTT. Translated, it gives CASSSLRGGSNQPQHF.

In nucleotides, the CDR3 is TGTGCCAGCAGCTTAGTGGCAGTGAACACTGAAGCTTTCTTT. It encodes CASSLVAVNTEAFF. This chain joins TRBV7-2 and TRBJ1-1; D remains ambiguous. This CDR3 is 14 amino acids long. Germline V CDR1 and CDR2: SGHTA, FQGNSA. The V and J ends lost 1 base and 0 bases respectively, with 6 bases between them.

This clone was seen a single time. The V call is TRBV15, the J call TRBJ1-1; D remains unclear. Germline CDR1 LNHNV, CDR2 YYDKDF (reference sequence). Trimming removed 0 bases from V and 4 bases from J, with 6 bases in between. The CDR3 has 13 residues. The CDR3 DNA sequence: TGTGCCACCAGCAGAGATCCGCGCACTGAAGCTTTCTTT. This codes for CATSRDPRTEAFF.

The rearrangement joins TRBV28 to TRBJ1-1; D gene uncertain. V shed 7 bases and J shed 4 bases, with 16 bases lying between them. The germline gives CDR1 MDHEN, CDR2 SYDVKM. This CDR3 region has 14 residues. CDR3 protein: CASTRTGLVTEAFF. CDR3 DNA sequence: TGTGCCAGCACTCGGACGGGGTTGGTCACTGAAGCTTTCTTT.

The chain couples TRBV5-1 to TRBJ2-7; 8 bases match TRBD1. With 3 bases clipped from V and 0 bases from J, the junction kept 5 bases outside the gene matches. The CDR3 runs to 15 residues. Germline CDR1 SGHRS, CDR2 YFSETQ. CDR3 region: CASSWGQDSSYEQYF. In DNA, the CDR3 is TGCGCCAGCAGCTGGGGACAGGACAGCTCCTACGAGCAGTACTTC.

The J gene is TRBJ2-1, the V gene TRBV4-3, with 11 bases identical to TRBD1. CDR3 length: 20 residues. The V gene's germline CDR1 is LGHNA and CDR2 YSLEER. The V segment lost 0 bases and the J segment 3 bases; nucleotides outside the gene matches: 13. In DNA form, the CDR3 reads TGCGCCAGCAGCCAAGATCTCTGGACAGGGGGCCTGATAGGCTACAATGAGCAGTTCTTC. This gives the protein CASSQDLWTGGLIGYNEQFF.

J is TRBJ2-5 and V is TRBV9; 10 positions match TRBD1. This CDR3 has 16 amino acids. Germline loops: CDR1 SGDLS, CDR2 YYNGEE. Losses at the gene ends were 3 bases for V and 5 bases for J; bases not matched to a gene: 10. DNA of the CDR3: TGTGCCAGCAGCGAGGCCGGGACAGGGGCGCGGGAGACCCAGTACTTC. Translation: CASSEAGTGARETQYF.

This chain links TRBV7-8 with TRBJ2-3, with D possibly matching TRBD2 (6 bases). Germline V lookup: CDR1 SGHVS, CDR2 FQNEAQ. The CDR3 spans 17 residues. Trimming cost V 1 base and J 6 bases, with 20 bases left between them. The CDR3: CASSLGPAGPRPDTQYF. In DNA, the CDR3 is TGTGCCAGCAGCTTAGGCCCAGCGGGCCCGCGGCCCGATACGCAGTATTTT.

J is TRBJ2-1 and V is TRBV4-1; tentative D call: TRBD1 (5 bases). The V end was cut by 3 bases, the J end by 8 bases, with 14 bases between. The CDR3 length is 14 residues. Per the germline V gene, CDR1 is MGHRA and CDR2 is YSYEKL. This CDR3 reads CASSHFDRVYEQFF. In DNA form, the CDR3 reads TGCGCCAGCAGCCACTTCGACAGAGTTTATGAGCAGTTCTTC.

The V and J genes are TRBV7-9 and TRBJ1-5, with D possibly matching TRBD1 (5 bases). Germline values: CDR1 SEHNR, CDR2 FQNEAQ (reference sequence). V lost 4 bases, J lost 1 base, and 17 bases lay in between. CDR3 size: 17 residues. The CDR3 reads CASSSGLTGRSNQPQHF. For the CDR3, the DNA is TGTGCCAGCAGCTCGGGACTGACGGGACGGAGCAATCAGCCCCAGCATTTT. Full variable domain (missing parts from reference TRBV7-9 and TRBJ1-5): DTGVSQNPRHKITKRGQNVTFRCDPISEHNRLYWYRQTLGQGPEFLTYFQNEAQLEKSRLLSDRFSAERPKGSFSTLEIQRTEQGDSAMYLCASSSGLTGRSNQPQHFGDGTRLSIL.

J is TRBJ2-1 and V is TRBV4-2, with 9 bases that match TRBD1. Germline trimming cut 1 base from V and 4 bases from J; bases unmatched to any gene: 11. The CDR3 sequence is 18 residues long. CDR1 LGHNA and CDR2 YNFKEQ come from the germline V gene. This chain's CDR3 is CASSQAGTGKPYYNEQFF. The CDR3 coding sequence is TGTGCCAGCAGCCAAGCCGGGACAGGGAAACCTTATTACAATGAGCAGTTCTTC.

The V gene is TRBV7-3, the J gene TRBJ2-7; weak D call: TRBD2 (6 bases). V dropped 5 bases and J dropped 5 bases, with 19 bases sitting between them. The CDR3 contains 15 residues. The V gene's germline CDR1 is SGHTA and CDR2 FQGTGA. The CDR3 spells CASSPRRLERNEQYF. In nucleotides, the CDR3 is TGTGCCAGCAGCCCGAGAAGACTAGAAAGAAACGAGCAGTACTTC.

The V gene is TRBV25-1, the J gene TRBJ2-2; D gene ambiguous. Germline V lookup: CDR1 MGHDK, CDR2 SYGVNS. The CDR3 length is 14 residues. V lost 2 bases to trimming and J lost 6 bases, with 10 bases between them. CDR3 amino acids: CASSERDTPGELFF. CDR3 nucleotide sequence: TGTGCCAGCAGTGAACGCGACACCCCCGGGGAGCTGTTTTTT.